This T cell receptor beta chain comes out of a study of T cells in Graves' hyperthyroidism and ophthalmopathy. Study-wide results and limits: A 13 V-J signature model discriminated ophthalmopathy versus stable hyperthyroidism.

This CDR3 contains 14 residues. CDR1 SGHVS and CDR2 FQNEAQ come from the germline V gene. Patients aged 18 to 65 with hyperthyroidism were newly diagnosed, with duration under 2 months. Using RNA transcripts as the source, TCR beta CDR3 regions were amplified. During a first-round RT-PCR of the TCR CDR3, the HTBI primer set was used. TCRdb reprocessed the multiplex PCR reads with MiXCR, giving one entry per CDR3 protein. The sample includes roughly 570,000 distinct CDR3 sequences, 46% of them seen just once. As regards this clonotype: Antigen specificity is unknown. Germline is not matched at one junction end, which may reflect a read error.

The receptor was derived from a woman under 30 with Graves' hyperthyroidism. The chain links TRBV7-8 to TRBJ1-1, with unresolved D. Source material: peripheral blood or thyroid tissue (not recorded which). The DNA of the CDR3 is TGTGCCAGCAGTTTAGCCCAATTCTACACTGAAGCTTTCTTT. It translates to CASSLAQFYTEAFF. Full variable domain (outside the CDR3, taken from reference TRBV7-8 and TRBJ1-1): GAGVSQSPRYKVAKRGQDVALRCDPISGHVSLFWYQQALGQGPEFLTYFQNEAQLDKSGLPSDRFFAERPEGSVSTLKIQRTQQEDSAVYLCASSLAQFYTEAFFGQGTRLTVV.